The clone carrying this TCR beta chain was recorded many times. Antigen: not known. The data belong to a study of Graves' ophthalmopathy and Graves' hyperthyroidism. Overall study context: Upon initial diagnosis and before any treatment, peripheral blood was collected.

For repertoire sequencing, the TCR beta CDR3 regions were amplified from RNA transcripts. HTBI-primed RT-PCR formed the first round, and a multiplex PCR formed the second. TCRdb recomputed calls from the multiplex PCR reads with MiXCR, one row per CDR3 protein. Of about 480,000 distinct CDR3 sequences in the sample, 13% to 15% were seen once. Germline lookup yields CDR1 MNHGY and CDR2 SVAAGI. The CDR3 runs to 14 residues. Trimming took 4 bases from V and 5 from J, leaving 15 bases between them. Findings and caveats of the study: A majority of expanded thyroid clonotypes exceeding 0.001 frequency were likewise present in blood.

Other autoimmune diseases, uncontrolled infections, pregnancy or lactation led to the exclusion of patients. The chain is built from TRBV6-9 and TRBJ2-7; D not resolved. The source of this sequence is a woman aged 25-40 years with Graves' ophthalmopathy. The sequencing sample was made of blood. The CDR3 loop reads CASSSRRTYDEQYF. Written as DNA, the CDR3 is TGTGCCAGCAGTTCTAGGCGGACCTACGACGAGCAGTACTTC.